The sequence of this T cell receptor (beta chain) was determined in a study of shared clonotypes between healthy human individuals. The length of the CDR3 is 13 residues. Germline V gives CDR1 ENHRY, CDR2 SYGVKD. Trimming left V 3 bases short and J 0 bases short, with 5 bases between. Authors' methods: ImmunoSEQ output held junction-only sequences without quality scores, so filtering differed. Measured with immunoSEQ multiplex PCR; TCRdb has only the in-frame clones, and not every one. The V and J calls and the clone size are those of that table, but D and trimming were determined from the DNA. This sample has 2 million to 3 million clones, with approximately 93% found just once.

The V call is TRBV10-3, the J call TRBJ2-5; D not certain. The specimen sequenced was naive CD4+ T cells from PBMCs. Subset specified: CD45RA+ positively selected. The clonotype was recovered from a man between 18 and 29 years old in good health. Some clones in this sample may be carry-over from other donors' samples. This CDR3 is CAISEIDQETQYF. The CDR3 nucleotides read TGTGCCATCAGTGAAATCGACCAAGAGACCCAGTACTTC.